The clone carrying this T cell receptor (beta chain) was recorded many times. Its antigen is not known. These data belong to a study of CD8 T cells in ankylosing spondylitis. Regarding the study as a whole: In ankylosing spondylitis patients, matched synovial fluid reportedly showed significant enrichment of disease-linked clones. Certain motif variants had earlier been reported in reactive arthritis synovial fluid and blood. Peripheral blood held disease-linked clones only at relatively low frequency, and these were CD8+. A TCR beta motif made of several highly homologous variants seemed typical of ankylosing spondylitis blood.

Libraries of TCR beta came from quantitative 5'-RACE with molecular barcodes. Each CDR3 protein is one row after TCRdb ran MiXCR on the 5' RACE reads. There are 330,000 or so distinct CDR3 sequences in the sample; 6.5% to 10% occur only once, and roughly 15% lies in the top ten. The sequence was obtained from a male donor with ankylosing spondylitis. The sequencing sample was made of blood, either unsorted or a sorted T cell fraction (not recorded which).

The CDR3 loop reads CASSQVSTNSPLHF. In DNA form, the CDR3 reads TGTGCCAGCAGCCAAGTTTCGACGAATTCACCCCTCCACTTT. The rearrangement joins TRBV4-2 to TRBJ1-6; D gene ambiguous. Germline values: CDR1 LGHNA, CDR2 YNFKEQ. The CDR3 extends over 14 amino acids. V was clipped by 1 base and J by 7 bases, with 8 bases between them.